The clone carrying this TCR beta chain came up many times. No antigen is known for it. These data belong to a study of CD8 T cells in ankylosing spondylitis. Overall study results and limits: Characteristic of ankylosing spondylitis blood, it appeared, was a TCR beta motif comprising roughly 8 highly homologous variants.

It was by quantitative 5'-RACE with molecular barcodes that TCR beta libraries were made. TCRdb reprocessed the 5' RACE reads with MiXCR, giving one entry per CDR3 protein. The sample has about 700,000 distinct CDR3 sequences, roughly 19% seen once. The CDR3 is 14 residues long. V lost 2 bases, J lost 4 bases, and 12 bases lay in between. Per the germline V gene, CDR1 is SGHVS and CDR2 is FQNEAQ. The source of this sequence is a male donor with ankylosing spondylitis. Source material: blood, either unsorted or a sorted T cell fraction (not recorded which). The J gene is TRBJ2-7, the V gene TRBV7-8; D uncertain. The CDR3 loop reads CASSLQQYWYEQYF. CDR3 nucleotide sequence: TGTGCCAGCAGCTTACAACAGTACTGGTACGAGCAGTACTTC. Looking up the rest from reference TRBV7-8 and TRBJ2-7 gives the full variable domain: GAGVSQSPRYKVAKRGQDVALRCDPISGHVSLFWYQQALGQGPEFLTYFQNEAQLDKSGLPSDRFFAERPEGSVSTLKIQRTQQEDSAVYLCASSLQQYWYEQYFGPGTRLTVT.